This record covers a single T cell receptor (beta chain). This CDR3 region has 13 residues. Trimming stripped 5 bases from V and 5 bases from J, with 12 bases between. CDR1 is LNHDA, CDR2 SQIVND, per germline (reference sequence). The data stem from a study of tumor-infiltrating lymphocytes in localized non-small cell lung cancer. Assay: immunoSEQ multiplex PCR; the TCRdb copy retains only in-frame clones and omits some. The sample lists roughly 6,000 clones, roughly 74% occurring once. Sequencing was performed on lung tumor tissue. This clonotype originated in a human donor with non-small cell lung cancer. The chain couples TRBV19 to TRBJ2-5; possibly TRBD1 for D (6 bases). The CDR3 loop reads CASSPRGGETQYF. The CDR3 DNA sequence: TGTGCCAGTAGTCCCAGGGGCGGCGAGACCCAGTACTTC.